The 27 T cell receptor beta chains reported below all come from one sample, sequenced in a study of molecular identifiers for immune sequencing clone quantification. A single record per CDR3 protein comes from TCRdb applying MiXCR to the PCR reads. The sample yields about 510,000 distinct CDR3 sequences, around 25% seen once. The sample comprised naive CD8+ T cells from blood, with Jurkat cell RNA spiked in. Subset specified: FACS-sorted CD8+CD4-CCR7+CD45RA+ naive T cells. These receptors came from a human donor in good health. Some libraries in this study had Jurkat cell RNA spiked in.

This clonotype was detected a few times. The CDR3 ends on some other residue instead of the conserved phenylalanine or tryptophan, so this is likely a read error. CDR3 residues: CASSLAAQDPYEQYL. The CDR3 DNA reads TGCGCCAGCAGCTTGGCCGCCCAGGACCCCTACGAGCAGTACCTC. The chain has TRBV5-1 and TRBJ2-7, with D unclear. Germline lookup yields CDR1 SGHRS and CDR2 YFSETQ. V was shortened by 0 bases and J by 2 bases, with 12 bases between the two germline ends. This CDR3 spans 15 amino acids.

Of note for this clonotype: At one of its ends the junction is not consistent with the germline gene, which may arise from a read error. This chain connects TRBV19 to TRBJ2-6; D is unclear. The CDR3 is 15 amino acids. The germline V gene has CDR1 LNHDA and CDR2 SQIVND (reference sequence). The CDR3 nucleotides are TGTGTCAGTAGTTATGGTATCTCTGGGGCCAACGTCCTGACTTTC. This sequence encodes CVSSYGISGANVLTF.

This clonotype has a handful of counts. The junction does not match germline at one end; this may be a read error. The gene calls are TRBV30 and TRBJ2-2; weak D call: TRBD2 (5 bases). The CDR3 runs to 11 residues. The V gene's germline CDR1 is GTSNPN and CDR2 SVGIG (reference sequence). The CDR3, as DNA: TGTGCCTGGAGTGTAACCGGGGAGCTGCTTTTT. Protein product: CAWSVTGELLF.

The sample holds a few counts of this clonotype. The chain recombines TRBV4-1 with TRBJ1-1; D remains ambiguous. This CDR3 has 14 amino acids. Germline-derived CDR1 and CDR2 are MGHRA and YSYEKL. V was shortened by 0 bases and J by 2 bases, with 7 bases between the two germline ends. The CDR3: CASSQDATNTEAFF. The CDR3 nucleotides are TGCGCCAGCAGCCAAGATGCAACCAACACTGAAGCTTTCTTT.

This clonotype showed up just once. A much bigger clone sits one base away, suggesting this may be a read error. V usage is TRBV28 and J usage is TRBJ2-5; the D call may be TRBD1 or TRBD2 (5 bases each). Looked up from germline, CDR1 is MDHEN and CDR2 is SYDVKM. The germline V and J ends were trimmed by 6 bases and 5 bases, with 16 bases remaining between them. This CDR3 comprises 14 residues. CDR3 in DNA: TGTGCCAGCAGCTACCGGGACCACCCGGAGACCCAGTACTTC. Amino acid sequence: CASSYRDHPETQYF.

The V and J genes are TRBV6-1 and TRBJ2-7; D remains unclear. V was clipped by 4 bases and J by 2 bases, with 15 bases between them. The germline gives CDR1 MNHNS, CDR2 SASEGT. The CDR3 loop spans 15 amino acids. The CDR3 loop is CASSVSNSPPYEQYF. CDR3 nucleotide sequence: TGTGCCAGCAGTGTATCAAACAGTCCCCCCTACGAGCAGTACTTC.

In regard to this clonotype: This may be a read error, as it is one base from a much larger clone. The J gene is TRBJ2-7, the V gene TRBV5-6, with a weak D call TRBD1 (5 bases). The germline V gene encodes CDR1 SGHDT and CDR2 YYEEEE. The CDR3 loop spans 14 amino acids. CDR3 sequence reads: CASSLDGASYVQYF. CDR3 DNA sequence: TGTGCCAGCAGCTTGGATGGGGCGTCCTACGTGCAGTACTTC.

The sample holds a few counts of this clonotype. The chain carries TRBV9 and TRBJ2-3; 9 bases are shared with TRBD2. The CDR3 is made up of 17 amino acids. Trimming at V came to 4 bases and at J to 0 bases, leaving 9 bases not matched to a gene. Germline CDR1 reads SGDLS; CDR2 reads YYNGEE. CDR3 coding DNA: TGTGCCAGCAGCCCGGAGCGGGGGGCCCCTAGCACAGATACGCAGTATTTT. Its protein product is CASSPERGAPSTDTQYF.

This clonotype has at least ten counts. The J gene is TRBJ1-1, the V gene TRBV27; TRBD1 is a possible D gene (5 bases). This CDR3 region has 15 residues. V was pared by 5 bases and J by 1 base, with 14 bases between. Germline V CDR1 and CDR2: MNHEY, SMNVEV (reference sequence). The CDR3 here is CASSPVGAANTEAFF. The CDR3 region has the DNA TGTGCCAGCAGTCCAGTCGGGGCCGCGAACACTGAAGCTTTCTTT.

This clonotype was seen more than once but under ten times. The gene calls are TRBV27 and TRBJ2-7, with D tentatively TRBD1 or TRBD2 (5 bases each). Germline-derived CDR1 and CDR2 are MNHEY and SMNVEV (reference sequence). V was cut by 3 bases and J by 2 bases, with 20 bases left in between. This CDR3 contains 17 residues. The CDR3 bases are TGTGCCAGCAGTTTCGGGTCAGTTCTTGGGGACCCCTACGAGCAGTACTTC. It translates to CASSFGSVLGDPYEQYF.

This clonotype was detected ten times or more. This chain links TRBV28 with TRBJ2-7; 9 positions agree with TRBD2. The CDR3 extends over 15 amino acids. V lost 6 bases to trimming and J lost 2 bases; unmatched junction nucleotides: 8. Per the germline V gene, CDR1 is MDHEN and CDR2 is SYDVKM. CDR3 DNA sequence: TGTGCCAGCAGCCCGGGGGCGGGAGGGCCCTACGAGCAGTACTTC. It translates to CASSPGAGGPYEQYF.

In its sample, this clonotype was seen a few times. The V gene is TRBV3-1, the J gene TRBJ2-7, with D uncertain. CDR1 and CDR2 from the germline V gene are LGHDT and YNNKEL (reference sequence). This CDR3 comprises 16 residues. V dropped 0 bases and J dropped 2 bases, with 14 bases sitting between them. The CDR3 DNA reads TGTGCCAGCAGCCAAGATGTTCACAGCAACACCTACGAGCAGTACTTC. This encodes CASSQDVHSNTYEQYF.

This clonotype appeared a few times. The rearrangement uses TRBV19 and TRBJ2-7; possible D gene TRBD2, 6 bases. The germline V and J ends were trimmed by 0 bases and 5 bases, with 8 bases remaining between them. The CDR3 has 13 residues. Germline V gene lookup returns CDR1 LNHDA and CDR2 SQIVND (reference sequence). CDR3 sequence reads: CASSIEEGDEQYF. DNA for the CDR3: TGTGCCAGTAGTATAGAGGAGGGAGACGAGCAGTACTTC.

With regard to this clonotype: It may be a read error: a sequence one base away is much more abundant. CDR3 in DNA: TGTGCCAGCAGCGCTTTTCTACTGGACTTTAACTATGGCTACGCCTTC. Its protein is CASSAFLLDFNYGYAF. The chain employs TRBV2 and TRBJ1-2; D is ambiguous. Germline assignment: CDR1 SNHLY and CDR2 FYNNEI. The CDR3 loop spans 16 amino acids.

The chain has TRBV27 and TRBJ1-1, with D hard to call. V was pared by 8 bases and J by 10 bases, with 23 bases between. CDR3 length equals 14 residues. The germline V gene has CDR1 MNHEY and CDR2 SMNVEV (reference sequence). CDR3 coding DNA: TGTGCCAGCGGTTCGGCGGGATTTTTAGCTGGAGCTTTCTTT. Its protein is CASGSAGFLAGAFF.

This clonotype has only a few counts. The chain has TRBV9 and TRBJ2-7; TRBD2 matches 9 bases. The CDR3 has 14 residues. Losses at the gene ends were 3 bases for V and 7 bases for J; bases not matched to a gene: 8. Germline V CDR1 and CDR2: SGDLS, YYNGEE. CDR3 amino acids: CASSAGGRVEEQYF. CDR3 nucleotide sequence: TGTGCCAGCAGCGCAGGCGGGAGGGTGGAGGAGCAGTACTTC.

In its sample, this clonotype was seen a few times. The rearrangement uses TRBV27 and TRBJ2-2, with 8 bases identical to TRBD2. The CDR3 totals 17 residues. CDR1 and CDR2 (germline): MNHEY, SMNVEV (reference sequence). J lost 4 bases, V lost 6 bases, and 13 bases had no gene match. This CDR3 is CASSYLLAGGPTGELFF. In nucleotides, the CDR3 is TGTGCCAGCAGCTACCTCTTGGCGGGGGGTCCCACCGGGGAGCTGTTTTTT.

This clonotype came up many times. V usage is TRBV4-1 and J usage is TRBJ2-1; 9 nucleotides line up with TRBD1. V lost 0 bases, J lost 15 bases, and 6 bases stayed unmatched. The CDR3 runs to 13 residues. Per germline, CDR1 MGHRA and CDR2 YSYEKL. The CDR3 DNA sequence: TGCGCCAGCAGCCAAGATCTAGGGGACAGGGTGTTCTTC. This translates into CASSQDLGDRVFF.

Points on this clonotype: It is likely a read error, because the conserved phenylalanine at the end of the CDR3 is missing. V usage is TRBV27 and J usage is TRBJ1-1, with D hard to call. With 9 bases removed from V and 11 bases from J, the gap between germline ends came to 19 bases. Germline V gives CDR1 MNHEY, CDR2 SMNVEV (reference sequence). The CDR3 totals 12 residues. CDR3 amino acids: CASGREDLLAFL. DNA for the CDR3: TGTGCCAGTGGGCGGGAGGATTTGTTGGCTTTCCTT.

This clonotype was recorded at least ten times. The CDR3 DNA is TGTGCCAGCAGCGGTCGCAGGATGTTAGCTAATGAAAAACTGTTTTTT. Its translation: CASSGRRMLANEKLFF. The rearrangement links TRBV21-1 to TRBJ1-4. TRBV21-1 is noted as a pseudogene. The CDR3 contains 16 residues.

The chain employs TRBV10-3 and TRBJ2-7; tentatively, D is TRBD1 or TRBD2 (6 bases each). The CDR3 runs 15 residues. CDR1 ENHRY and CDR2 SYGVKD come from the germline V gene. V was cut by 0 bases and J by 1 base, with 10 bases left in between. The CDR3 coding sequence is TGTGCCATCAGTGAGTCCTCGGGGGCGTCCTACGAGCAGTACTTC. This translates into CAISESSGASYEQYF.

This clonotype has only a few counts. A single base separates this from a much larger clone, so it may be a read error. This chain uses TRBV29-1 with TRBJ2-3; D is undetermined. The germline V gene encodes CDR1 SQVTM and CDR2 ANQGSEA. The CDR3 runs to 14 residues. Trimming removed 5 bases from V and 4 bases from J, with 16 bases in between. The CDR3 is CSVQSMSAADTQYF. The CDR3 nucleotides read TGCAGCGTTCAATCAATGTCTGCTGCAGATACGCAGTATTTT.

There are many counts of this clonotype. The V call is TRBV11-2, the J call TRBJ2-7; 12 positions agree with TRBD2. Germline trimming cut 6 bases from V and 3 bases from J; bases unmatched to any gene: 6. Germline CDR1 SGHAT, CDR2 FQNNGV. The CDR3 totals 15 residues. Written as DNA, the CDR3 is TGTGCCAGCAGTTTTACTAGCGGGGGGCACTACGAGCAGTACTTC. This translates into CASSFTSGGHYEQYF.

In this sample, this clonotype turned up a few times. This chain uses TRBV7-9 with TRBJ2-7; D unresolved. The CDR3 is 13 amino acids. V was trimmed by 4 bases and J by 6 bases, leaving 13 bases between them. The germline V gene encodes CDR1 SEHNR and CDR2 FQNEAQ (reference sequence). CDR3 residues: CASSYSLMAEQYF. CDR3 DNA sequence: TGTGCCAGCAGCTACTCCCTTATGGCCGAGCAGTACTTC.

This chain connects TRBV27 to TRBJ2-5; the D gene is possibly TRBD2 (6 bases). The CDR3 is 10 amino acids. V gave up 8 bases and J gave up 8 bases, with 9 bases separating them. Germline V lookup: CDR1 MNHEY, CDR2 SMNVEV (reference sequence). The DNA of the CDR3 is TGTGCCAGCGGGGACTCCACCCAGTACTTC. Encoded protein: CASGDSTQYF.

On this clonotype: One junction end disagrees with the germline gene, perhaps due to a read error. The chain is built from TRBV19 and TRBJ2-2; D is uncertain. Germline V gene lookup returns CDR1 LNHDA and CDR2 SQIVND (reference sequence). The CDR3 sequence is 12 residues long. The DNA for the CDR3 is TGTGCCGGTAGTATAGGAGCTAGGGAGCTGTTTTTT. Protein product: CAGSIGARELFF. The full variable domain, its missing parts supplied by reference TRBV19 and TRBJ2-2, is DGGITQSPKYLFRKEGQNVTLSCEQNLNHDAMYWYRQDPGQGLRLIYYSQIVNDFQKGDIAEGYSVSREKKESFPLTVTSAQKNPTAFYLCAGSIGARELFFGEGSRLTVL.

The chain couples TRBV4-1 to TRBJ1-1, with 9 positions matching TRBD1. This CDR3 comprises 16 residues. V was pared by 1 base and J by 1 base, with 4 bases of the junction left unmatched. CDR1 MGHRA and CDR2 YSYEKL come from the germline V gene. The CDR3 DNA follows: TGCGCCAGCAGCCAAGCGGACAGGGGACAGAACACTGAAGCTTTCTTT. Protein sequence: CASSQADRGQNTEAFF.